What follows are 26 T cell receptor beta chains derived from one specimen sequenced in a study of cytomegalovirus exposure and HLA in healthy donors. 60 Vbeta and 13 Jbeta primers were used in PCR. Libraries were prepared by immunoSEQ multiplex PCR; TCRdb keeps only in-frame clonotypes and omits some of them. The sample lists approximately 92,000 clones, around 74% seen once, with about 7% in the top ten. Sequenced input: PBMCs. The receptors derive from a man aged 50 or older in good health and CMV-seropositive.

Written as DNA, the CDR3 is TGTGCCAGCAGCCTTGGACTACCCACCGGGGAGCTGTTTTTT. It encodes CASSLGLPTGELFF. V and J are TRBV7-3 and TRBJ2-2; a possible D gene is TRBD2 (6 bases). This CDR3 spans 14 amino acids. V lost 5 bases and J 4 bases, leaving 11 bases between the germline ends. Germline CDR1 and CDR2: SGHTA and FQGTGA.

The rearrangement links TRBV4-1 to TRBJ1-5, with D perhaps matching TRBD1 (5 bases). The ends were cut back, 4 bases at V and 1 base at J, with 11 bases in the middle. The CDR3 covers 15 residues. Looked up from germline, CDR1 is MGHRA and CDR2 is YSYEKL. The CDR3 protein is CASSRSRGSNQPQHF. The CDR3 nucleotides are TGCGCCAGCAGCCGGTCAAGGGGAAGCAATCAGCCCCAGCATTTT.

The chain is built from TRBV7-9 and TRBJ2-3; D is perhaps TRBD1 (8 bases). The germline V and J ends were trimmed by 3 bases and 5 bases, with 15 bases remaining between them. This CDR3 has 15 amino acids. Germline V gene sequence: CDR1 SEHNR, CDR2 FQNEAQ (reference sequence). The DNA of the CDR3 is TGTGCCAGCAGCTTTACAGGGGGGGTAGGAGATACGCAGTATTTT. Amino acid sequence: CASSFTGGVGDTQYF.

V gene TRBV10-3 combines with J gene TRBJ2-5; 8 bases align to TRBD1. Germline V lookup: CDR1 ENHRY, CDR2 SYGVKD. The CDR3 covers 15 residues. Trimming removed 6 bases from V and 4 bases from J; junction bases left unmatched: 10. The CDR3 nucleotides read TGTGCCATCAGCCCTGGACAGGGCTGGGGAGAGACCCAGTACTTC. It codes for CAISPGQGWGETQYF.

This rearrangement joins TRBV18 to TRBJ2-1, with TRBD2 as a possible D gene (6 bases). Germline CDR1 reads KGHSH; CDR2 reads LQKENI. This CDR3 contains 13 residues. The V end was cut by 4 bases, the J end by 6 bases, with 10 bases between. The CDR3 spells CASSLQGGNEQFF. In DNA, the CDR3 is TGTGCCAGCTCACTCCAGGGAGGCAATGAGCAGTTCTTC.

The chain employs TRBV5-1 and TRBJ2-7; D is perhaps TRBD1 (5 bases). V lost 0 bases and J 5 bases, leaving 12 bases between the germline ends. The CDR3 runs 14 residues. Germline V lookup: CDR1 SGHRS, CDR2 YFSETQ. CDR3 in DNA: TGCGCCAGCAGCTTGGGGGCAGGGCAGGACGAGCAGTACTTC. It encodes CASSLGAGQDEQYF.

As DNA, the CDR3 is TGCAGCGTTGAAGATCGTACAGGGAGTCGGGCAGATACGCAGTATTTT. It yields the protein CSVEDRTGSRADTQYF. The J gene is TRBJ2-3, the V gene TRBV29-1, with D perhaps TRBD1 (6 bases). Trimming pared 0 bases from V and 4 bases from J, leaving 17 bases between. The CDR3 extends over 16 amino acids. The germline CDR1 and CDR2 sequences are SQVTM and ANQGSEA.

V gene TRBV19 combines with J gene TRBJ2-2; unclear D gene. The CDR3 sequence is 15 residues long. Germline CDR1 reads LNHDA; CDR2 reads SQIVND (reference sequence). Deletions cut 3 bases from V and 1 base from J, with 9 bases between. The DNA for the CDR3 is TGTGCCAGTAGTATTTGGTACAAGAACACCGGGGAGCTGTTTTTT. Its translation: CASSIWYKNTGELFF. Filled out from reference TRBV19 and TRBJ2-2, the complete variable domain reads DGGITQSPKYLFRKEGQNVTLSCEQNLNHDAMYWYRQDPGQGLRLIYYSQIVNDFQKGDIAEGYSVSREKKESFPLTVTSAQKNPTAFYLCASSIWYKNTGELFFGEGSRLTVL.

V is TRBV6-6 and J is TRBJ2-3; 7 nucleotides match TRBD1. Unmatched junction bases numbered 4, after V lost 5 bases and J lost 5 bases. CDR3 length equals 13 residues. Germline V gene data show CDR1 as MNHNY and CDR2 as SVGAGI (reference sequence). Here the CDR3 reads CASSGQARDTQYF. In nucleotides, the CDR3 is TGTGCCAGCAGTGGACAGGCCAGAGATACGCAGTATTTT.

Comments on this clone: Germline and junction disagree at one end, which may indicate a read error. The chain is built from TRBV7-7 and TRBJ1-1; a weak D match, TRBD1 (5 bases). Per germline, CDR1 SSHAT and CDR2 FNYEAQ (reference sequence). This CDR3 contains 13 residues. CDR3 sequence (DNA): TGTGCTAGCAGCCGTGACAGGAACACTGAAGCTTTCTTT. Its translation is CASSRDRNTEAFF. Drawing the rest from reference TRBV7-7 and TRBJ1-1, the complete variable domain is GAGVSQSPRYKVTKRGQDVTLRCDPISSHATLYWYQQALGQGPEFLTYFNYEAQPDKSGLPSDRFSAERPEGSISTLTIQRTEQRDSAMYRCASSRDRNTEAFFGQGTRLTVV.

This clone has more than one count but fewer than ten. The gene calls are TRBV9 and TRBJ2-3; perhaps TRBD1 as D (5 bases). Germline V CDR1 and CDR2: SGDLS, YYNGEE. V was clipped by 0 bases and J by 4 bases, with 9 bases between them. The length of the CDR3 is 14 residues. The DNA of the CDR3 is TGTGCCAGCAGCGTAGAGGCAGGGTCAGATACGCAGTATTTT. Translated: CASSVEAGSDTQYF. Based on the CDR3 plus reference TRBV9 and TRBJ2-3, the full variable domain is DSGVTQTPKHLITATGQRVTLRCSPRSGDLSVYWYQQSLDQGLQFLIQYYNGEERAKGNILERFSAQQFPDLHSELNLSSLELGDSALYFCASSVEAGSDTQYFGPGTRLTVL.

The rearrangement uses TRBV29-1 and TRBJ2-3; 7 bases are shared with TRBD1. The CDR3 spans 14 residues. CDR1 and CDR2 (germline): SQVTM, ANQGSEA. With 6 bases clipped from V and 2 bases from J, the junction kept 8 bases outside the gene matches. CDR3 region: CSVNRQGLTDTQYF. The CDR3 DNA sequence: TGCAGCGTCAACCGACAGGGCCTCACAGATACGCAGTATTTT.

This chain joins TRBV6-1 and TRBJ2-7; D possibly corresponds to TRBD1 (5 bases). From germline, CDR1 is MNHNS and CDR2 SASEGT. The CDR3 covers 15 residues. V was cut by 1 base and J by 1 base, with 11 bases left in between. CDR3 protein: CASSEEVAGSYEQYF. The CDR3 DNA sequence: TGTGCCAGCAGTGAAGAAGTTGCAGGGTCCTACGAGCAGTACTTC.

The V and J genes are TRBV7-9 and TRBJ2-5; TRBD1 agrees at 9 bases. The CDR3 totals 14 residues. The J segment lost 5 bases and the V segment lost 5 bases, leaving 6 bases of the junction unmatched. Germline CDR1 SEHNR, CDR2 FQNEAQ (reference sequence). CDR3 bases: TGTGCCAGCAGCCCGGACAGGGGAGGCGAGACCCAGTACTTC. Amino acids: CASSPDRGGETQYF.

CDR3 sequence reads: CASSLGLSNEQFF. CDR3 in DNA: TGTGCCAGCAGCTTGGGACTCTCCAATGAGCAGTTCTTC. This rearrangement joins TRBV7-3 to TRBJ2-1; TRBD2 is a possible D gene (6 bases). Germline CDR1 reads SGHTA; CDR2 reads FQGTGA. V was pared by 3 bases and J by 6 bases, with 9 bases between. The CDR3 contains 13 residues.

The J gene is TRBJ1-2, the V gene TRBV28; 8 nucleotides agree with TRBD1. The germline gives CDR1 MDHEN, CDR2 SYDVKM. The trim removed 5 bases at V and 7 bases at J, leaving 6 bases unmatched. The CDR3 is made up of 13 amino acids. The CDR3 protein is CASSQSGQGGYTF. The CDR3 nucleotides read TGTGCCAGCAGTCAATCCGGACAGGGTGGCTACACCTTC.

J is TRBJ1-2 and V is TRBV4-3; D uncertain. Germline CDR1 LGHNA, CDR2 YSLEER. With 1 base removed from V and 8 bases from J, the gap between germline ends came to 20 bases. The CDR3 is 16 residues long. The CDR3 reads CASSQGVVSPAGGYTF. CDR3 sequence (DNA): TGCGCCAGCAGCCAAGGGGTCGTGAGTCCGGCGGGGGGCTACACCTTC.

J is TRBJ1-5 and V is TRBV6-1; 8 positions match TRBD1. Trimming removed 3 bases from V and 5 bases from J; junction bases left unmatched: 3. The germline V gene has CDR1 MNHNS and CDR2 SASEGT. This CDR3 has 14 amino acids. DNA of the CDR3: TGTGCCAGCAGTGAGGGACAGGACTATCAGCCCCAGCATTTT. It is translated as CASSEGQDYQPQHF.

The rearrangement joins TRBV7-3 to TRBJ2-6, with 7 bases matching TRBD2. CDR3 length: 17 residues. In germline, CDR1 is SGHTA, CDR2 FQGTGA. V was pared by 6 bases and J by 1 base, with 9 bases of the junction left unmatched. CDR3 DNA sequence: TGTGCCAGCAGTCCAACCGGGGGGATTTCTGGGGCCAACGTCCTGACTTTC. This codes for CASSPTGGISGANVLTF.

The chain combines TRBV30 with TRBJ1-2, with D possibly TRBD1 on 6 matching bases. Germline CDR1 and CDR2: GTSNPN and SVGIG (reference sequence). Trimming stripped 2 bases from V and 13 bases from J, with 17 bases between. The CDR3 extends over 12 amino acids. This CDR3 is CAWSTNRVGATF. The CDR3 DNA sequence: TGTGCCTGGAGTACCAACAGGGTTGGAGCCACCTTC.

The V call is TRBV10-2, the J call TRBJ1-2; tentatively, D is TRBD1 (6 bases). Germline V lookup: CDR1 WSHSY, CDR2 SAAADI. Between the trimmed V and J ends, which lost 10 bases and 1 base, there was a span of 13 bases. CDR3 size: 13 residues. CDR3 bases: TGCGCCACCCTACAGGGCCTTAACTATGGCTACACCTTC. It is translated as CATLQGLNYGYTF.

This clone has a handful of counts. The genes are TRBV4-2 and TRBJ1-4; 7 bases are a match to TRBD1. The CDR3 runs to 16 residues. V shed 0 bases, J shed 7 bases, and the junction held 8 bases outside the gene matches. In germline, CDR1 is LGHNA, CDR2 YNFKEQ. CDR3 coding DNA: TGTGCCAGCAGCCAAGACCTGTTGGGGGACAGTGAAAAACTGTTTTTT. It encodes CASSQDLLGDSEKLFF.

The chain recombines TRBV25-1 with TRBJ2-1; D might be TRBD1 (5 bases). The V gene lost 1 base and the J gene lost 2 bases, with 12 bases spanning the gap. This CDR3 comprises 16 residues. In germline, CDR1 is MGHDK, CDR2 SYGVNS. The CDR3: CASSELGSGTYNEQFF. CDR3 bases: TGTGCCAGCAGTGAATTAGGGTCAGGGACCTACAATGAGCAGTTCTTC.

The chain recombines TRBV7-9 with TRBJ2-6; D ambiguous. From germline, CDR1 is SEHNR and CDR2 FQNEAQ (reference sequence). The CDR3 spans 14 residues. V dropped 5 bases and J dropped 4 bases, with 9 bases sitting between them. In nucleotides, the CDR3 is TGTGCCAGCAGCGCTCGGAGCGGGGCCAACGTCCTGACTTTC. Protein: CASSARSGANVLTF.

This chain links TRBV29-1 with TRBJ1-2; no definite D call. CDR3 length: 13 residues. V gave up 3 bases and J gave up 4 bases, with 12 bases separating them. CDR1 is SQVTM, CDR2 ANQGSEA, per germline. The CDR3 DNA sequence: TGCAGCGTTGATCAACACCCGGGCTATGGCTACACCTTC. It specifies CSVDQHPGYGYTF.

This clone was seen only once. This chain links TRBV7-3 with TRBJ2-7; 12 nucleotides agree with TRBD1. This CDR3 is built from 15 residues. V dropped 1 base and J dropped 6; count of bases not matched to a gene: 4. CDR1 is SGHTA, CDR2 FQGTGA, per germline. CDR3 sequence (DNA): TGTGCCAGCAGCTTAATGGGACAGGGGGCGGGCGAGCAGTACTTC. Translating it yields CASSLMGQGAGEQYF.